This record concerns one T cell receptor beta chain sequence. This record comes from a study of T cell changes during pregnancy in multiple sclerosis. TCRdb's table, derived via immunoSEQ multiplex PCR, lists solely in-frame clones and lacks some. Of 47,000 or so clones listed, 90% are singletons. The CDR3 totals 13 residues. CDR1 is MDHEN and CDR2 is SYDVKM in the germline V gene. The ends were cut back, 3 bases at V and 2 bases at J, with 8 bases in the middle. Sequenced here: peripheral blood, sampled after pregnancy. The sequence came from a female donor in good health, enrolled as a control in a pregnancy study. The gene calls are TRBV28 and TRBJ2-7; a possible D gene is TRBD2 (6 bases). The CDR3: CASSLREAYEQYF. CDR3 in DNA: TGTGCCAGCAGTTTGCGGGAAGCCTACGAGCAGTACTTC.